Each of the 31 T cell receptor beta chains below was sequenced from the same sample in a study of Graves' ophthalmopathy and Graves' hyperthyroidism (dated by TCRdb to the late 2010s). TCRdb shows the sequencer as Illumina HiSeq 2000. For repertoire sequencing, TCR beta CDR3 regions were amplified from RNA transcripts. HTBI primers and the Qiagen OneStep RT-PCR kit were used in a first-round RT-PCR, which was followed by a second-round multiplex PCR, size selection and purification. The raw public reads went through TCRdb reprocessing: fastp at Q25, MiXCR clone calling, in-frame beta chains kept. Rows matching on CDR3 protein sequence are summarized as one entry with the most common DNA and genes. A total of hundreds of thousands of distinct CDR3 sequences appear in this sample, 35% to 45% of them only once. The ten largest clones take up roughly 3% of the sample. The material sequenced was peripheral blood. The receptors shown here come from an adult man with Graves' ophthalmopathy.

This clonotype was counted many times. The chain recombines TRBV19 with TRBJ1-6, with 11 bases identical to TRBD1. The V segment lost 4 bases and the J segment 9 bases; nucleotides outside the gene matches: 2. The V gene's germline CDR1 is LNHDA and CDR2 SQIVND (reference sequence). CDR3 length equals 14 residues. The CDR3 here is CASSRGTGGSPLHF. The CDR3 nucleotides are TGTGCCAGTAGTAGGGGGACAGGGGGTTCACCCCTCCACTTT.

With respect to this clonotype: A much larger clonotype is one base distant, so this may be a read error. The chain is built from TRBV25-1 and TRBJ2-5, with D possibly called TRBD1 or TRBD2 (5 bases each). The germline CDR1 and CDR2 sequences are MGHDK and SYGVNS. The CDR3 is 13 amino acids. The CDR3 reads CTSNNGAQETQYF. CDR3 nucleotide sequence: TGTACCAGCAACAACGGGGCCCAAGAGACCCAGTACTTC.

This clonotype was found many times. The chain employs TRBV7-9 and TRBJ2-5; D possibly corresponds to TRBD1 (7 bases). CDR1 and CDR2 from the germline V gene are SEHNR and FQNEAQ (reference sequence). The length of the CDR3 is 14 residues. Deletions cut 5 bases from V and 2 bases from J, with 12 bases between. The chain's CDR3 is CASSLGGQQETQYF. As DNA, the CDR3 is TGTGCCAGCAGCCTCGGGGGACAGCAAGAGACCCAGTACTTC.

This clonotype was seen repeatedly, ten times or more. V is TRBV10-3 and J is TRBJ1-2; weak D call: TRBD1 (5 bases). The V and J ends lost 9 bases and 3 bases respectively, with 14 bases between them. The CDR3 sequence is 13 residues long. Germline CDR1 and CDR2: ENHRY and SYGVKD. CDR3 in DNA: TGTGCCATTCGGCAGGGTTCTGACTATGGCTACACCTTC. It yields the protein CAIRQGSDYGYTF.

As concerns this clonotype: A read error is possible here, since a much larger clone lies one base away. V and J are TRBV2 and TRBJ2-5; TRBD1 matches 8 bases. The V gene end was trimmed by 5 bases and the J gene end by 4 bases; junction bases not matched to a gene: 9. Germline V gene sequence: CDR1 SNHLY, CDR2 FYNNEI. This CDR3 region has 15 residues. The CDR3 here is CASSLADRATETQYF. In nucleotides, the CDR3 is TGTGCCAGCAGTCTCGCGGACAGGGCCACAGAGACCCAGTACTTC.

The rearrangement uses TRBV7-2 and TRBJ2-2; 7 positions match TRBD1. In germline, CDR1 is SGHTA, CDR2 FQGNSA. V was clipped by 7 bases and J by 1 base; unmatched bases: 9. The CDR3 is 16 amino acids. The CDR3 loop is CASTEAGTVNTGELFF. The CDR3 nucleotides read TGTGCCAGCACCGAGGCCGGGACAGTGAACACCGGGGAGCTGTTTTTT.

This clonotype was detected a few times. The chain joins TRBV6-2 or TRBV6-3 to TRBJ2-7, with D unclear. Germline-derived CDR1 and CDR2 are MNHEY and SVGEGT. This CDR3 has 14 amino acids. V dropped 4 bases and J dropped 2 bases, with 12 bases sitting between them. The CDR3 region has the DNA TGTGCCAGCAGTTCGACGACTGGACCCTACGAGCAGTACTTC. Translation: CASSSTTGPYEQYF.

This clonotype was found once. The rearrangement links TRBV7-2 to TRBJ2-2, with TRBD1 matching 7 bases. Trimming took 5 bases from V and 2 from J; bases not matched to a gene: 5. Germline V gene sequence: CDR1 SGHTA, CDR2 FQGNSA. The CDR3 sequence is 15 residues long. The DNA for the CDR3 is TGTGCCAGCAGCCCAGAGGGGGCAAACACCGGGGAGCTGTTTTTT. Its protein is CASSPEGANTGELFF.

The chain's CDR3 is CSPQGFTEAFF. CDR3 DNA sequence: TGCAGTCCCCAGGGTTTTACTGAAGCTTTCTTT. The chain is built from TRBV29-1 and TRBJ1-1; D is possibly TRBD1 (5 bases). In germline, CDR1 is SQVTM, CDR2 ANQGSEA. The CDR3 length is 11 residues.

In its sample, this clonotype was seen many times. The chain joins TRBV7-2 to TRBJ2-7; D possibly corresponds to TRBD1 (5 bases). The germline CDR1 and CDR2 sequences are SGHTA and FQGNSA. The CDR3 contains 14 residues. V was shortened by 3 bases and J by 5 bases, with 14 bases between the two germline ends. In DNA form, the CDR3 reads TGTGCCAGCAGCTTCGAAAGGCAGGGCCACGAGCAGTACTTC. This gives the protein CASSFERQGHEQYF.

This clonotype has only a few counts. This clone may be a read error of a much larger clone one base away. The CDR3 bases are TGTGCCAGCGGTGAAGTATGGTTCTATGGCTACACCTTC. Amino acids: CASGEVWFYGYTF. This rearrangement joins TRBV2 to TRBJ1-2, with unresolved D. The CDR3 has 13 residues. The V gene's germline CDR1 is SNHLY and CDR2 FYNNEI.

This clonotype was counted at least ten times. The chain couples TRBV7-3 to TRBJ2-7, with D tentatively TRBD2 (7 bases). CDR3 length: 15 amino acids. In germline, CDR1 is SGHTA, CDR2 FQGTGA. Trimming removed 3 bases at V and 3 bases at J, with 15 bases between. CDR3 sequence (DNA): TGTGCCAGCAGCTTCTTAGCAGGGGAGGGCTACGAGCAGTACTTC. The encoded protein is CASSFLAGEGYEQYF.

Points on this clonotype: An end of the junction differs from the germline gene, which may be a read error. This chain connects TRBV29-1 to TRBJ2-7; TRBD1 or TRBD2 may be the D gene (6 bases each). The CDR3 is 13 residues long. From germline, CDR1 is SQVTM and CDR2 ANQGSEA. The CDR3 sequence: CAWRRGASYEQYF. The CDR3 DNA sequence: TGTGCCTGGAGAAGGGGGGCTTCTTACGAGCAGTACTTC.

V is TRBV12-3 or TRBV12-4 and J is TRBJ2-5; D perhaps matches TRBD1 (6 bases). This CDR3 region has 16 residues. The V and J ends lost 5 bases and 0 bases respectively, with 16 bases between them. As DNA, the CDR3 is TGTGCCAGCAGTGGGACACAGGGATCGTACCAAGAGACCCAGTACTTC. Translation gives CASSGTQGSYQETQYF.

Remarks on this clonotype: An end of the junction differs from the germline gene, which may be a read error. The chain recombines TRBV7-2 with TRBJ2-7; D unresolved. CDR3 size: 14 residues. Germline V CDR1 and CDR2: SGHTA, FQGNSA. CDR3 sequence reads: CASRGFDLSYKQYF. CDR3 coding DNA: TGTGCCAGCAGGGGATTCGACTTAAGCTACAAGCAGTACTTC. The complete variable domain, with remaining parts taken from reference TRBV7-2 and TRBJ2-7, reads GAGVSQSPSNKVTEKGKDVELRCDPISGHTALYWYRQSLGQGLEFLIYFQGNSAPDKSGLPSDRFSAERTGGSVSTLTIQRTQQEDSAVYLCASRGFDLSYKQYFGPGTRLTVT.

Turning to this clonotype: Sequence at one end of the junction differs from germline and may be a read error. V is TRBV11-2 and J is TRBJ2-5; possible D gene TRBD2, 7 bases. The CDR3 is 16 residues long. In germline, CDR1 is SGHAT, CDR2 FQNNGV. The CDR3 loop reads CASSTGLSGGLGTQYF. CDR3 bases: TGCGCCAGCAGCACGGGTTTATCGGGGGGCCTAGGGACCCAGTACTTC.

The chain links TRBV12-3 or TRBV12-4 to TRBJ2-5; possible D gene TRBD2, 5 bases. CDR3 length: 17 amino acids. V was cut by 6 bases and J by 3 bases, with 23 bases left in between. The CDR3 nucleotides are TGTGCCAGCAGGGGTTACACGGGGTCCGACCTAAAAGAGACCCAGTACTTC. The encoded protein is CASRGYTGSDLKETQYF.

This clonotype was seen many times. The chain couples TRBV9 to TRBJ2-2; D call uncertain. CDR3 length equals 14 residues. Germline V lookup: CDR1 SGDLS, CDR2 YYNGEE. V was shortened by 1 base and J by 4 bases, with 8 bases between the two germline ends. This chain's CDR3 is CASSVRAGTGELFF. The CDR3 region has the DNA TGTGCCAGCAGCGTACGGGCAGGCACCGGGGAGCTGTTTTTT.

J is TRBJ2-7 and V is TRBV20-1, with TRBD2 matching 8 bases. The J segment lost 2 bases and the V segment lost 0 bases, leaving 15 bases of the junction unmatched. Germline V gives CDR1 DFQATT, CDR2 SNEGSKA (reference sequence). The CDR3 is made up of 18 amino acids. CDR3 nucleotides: TGCAGTGCTAGAGATGAGGCCAGGGCGGGAGGCCCAACCTACGAGCAGTACTTC. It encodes CSARDEARAGGPTYEQYF.

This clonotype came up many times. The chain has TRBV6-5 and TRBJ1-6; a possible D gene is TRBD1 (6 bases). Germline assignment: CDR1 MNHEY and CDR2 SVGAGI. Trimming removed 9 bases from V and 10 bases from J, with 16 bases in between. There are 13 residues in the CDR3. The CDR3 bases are TGTGCCAGTAAGACAGGAAGCAAATCACCCCTCCACTTT. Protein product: CASKTGSKSPLHF.

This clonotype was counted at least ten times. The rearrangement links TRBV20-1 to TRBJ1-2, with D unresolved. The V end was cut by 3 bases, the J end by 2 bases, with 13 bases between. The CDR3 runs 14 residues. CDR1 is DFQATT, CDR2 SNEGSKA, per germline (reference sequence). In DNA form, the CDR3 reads TGCAGTGCTAGGGAGGACGTAAGGAACTATGGCTACACCTTC. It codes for CSAREDVRNYGYTF.

The CDR3 spells CAIRLAGADNTGELFF. As DNA, the CDR3 is TGTGCCATCAGACTAGCGGGAGCAGATAACACCGGGGAGCTGTTTTTT. V usage is TRBV10-3 and J usage is TRBJ2-2; 11 bases align to TRBD2. The CDR3 has 16 residues. Germline V gives CDR1 ENHRY, CDR2 SYGVKD. V lost 6 bases to trimming and J lost 2 bases; unmatched junction nucleotides: 5.

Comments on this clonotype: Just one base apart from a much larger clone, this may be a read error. The CDR3 loop reads CANSSRHATNEKLFF. In DNA, the CDR3 is TGTGCCAACAGCTCTAGACATGCAACTAATGAAAAACTGTTTTTT. The V call is TRBV5-5, the J call TRBJ1-4; D remains unclear. There are 15 residues in the CDR3. The V gene's germline CDR1 is SGHKS and CDR2 YYEKEE (reference sequence).

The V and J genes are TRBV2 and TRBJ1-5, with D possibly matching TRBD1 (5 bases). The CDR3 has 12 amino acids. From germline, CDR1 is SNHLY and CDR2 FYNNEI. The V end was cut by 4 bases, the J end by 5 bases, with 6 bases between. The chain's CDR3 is CASSGGHQPQHF. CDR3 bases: TGTGCCAGCAGTGGGGGACATCAGCCCCAGCATTTT.

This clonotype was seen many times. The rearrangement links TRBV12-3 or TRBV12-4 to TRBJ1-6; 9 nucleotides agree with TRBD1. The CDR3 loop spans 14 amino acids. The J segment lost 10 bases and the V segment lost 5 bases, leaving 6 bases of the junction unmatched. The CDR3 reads CASSKRDRDSPLHF. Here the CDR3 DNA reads TGTGCCAGCAGTAAAAGGGACAGGGACTCACCCCTCCACTTT.

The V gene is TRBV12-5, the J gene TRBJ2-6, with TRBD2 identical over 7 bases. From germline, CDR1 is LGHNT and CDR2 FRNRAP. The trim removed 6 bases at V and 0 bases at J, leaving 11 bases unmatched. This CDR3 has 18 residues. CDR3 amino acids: CASGTTGGADSGANVLTF. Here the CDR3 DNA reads TGTGCTAGTGGGACAACGGGGGGTGCTGACTCTGGGGCCAACGTCCTGACTTTC.

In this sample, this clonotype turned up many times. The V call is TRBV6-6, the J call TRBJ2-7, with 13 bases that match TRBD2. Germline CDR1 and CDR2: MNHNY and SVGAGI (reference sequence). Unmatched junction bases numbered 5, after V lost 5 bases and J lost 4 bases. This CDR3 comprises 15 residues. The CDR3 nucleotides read TGTGCCAGCAGTCCGGGACTAGCGGGGCCATACGAGCAGTACTTC. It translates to CASSPGLAGPYEQYF.

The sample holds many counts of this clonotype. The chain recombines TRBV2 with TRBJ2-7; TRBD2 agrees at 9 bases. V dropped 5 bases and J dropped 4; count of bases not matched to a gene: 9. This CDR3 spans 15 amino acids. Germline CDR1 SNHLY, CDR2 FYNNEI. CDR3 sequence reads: CASSPTSGSLYEQYF. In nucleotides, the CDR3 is TGTGCCAGCAGTCCGACTAGCGGAAGTCTTTACGAGCAGTACTTC. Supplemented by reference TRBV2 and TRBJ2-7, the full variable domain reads EPEVTQTPSHQVTQMGQEVILRCVPISNHLYFYWYRQILGQKVEFLVSFYNNEISEKSEIFDDQFSVERPDGSNFTLKIRSTKLEDSAMYFCASSPTSGSLYEQYFGPGTRLTVT.

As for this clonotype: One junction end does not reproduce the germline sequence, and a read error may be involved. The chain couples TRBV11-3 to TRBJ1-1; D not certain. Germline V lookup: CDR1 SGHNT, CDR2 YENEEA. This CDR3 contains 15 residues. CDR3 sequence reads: CASSFRKEMNTEASF. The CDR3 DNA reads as TGTGCCAGCAGCTTTCGGAAGGAGATGAACACTGAAGCTTCCTTT.

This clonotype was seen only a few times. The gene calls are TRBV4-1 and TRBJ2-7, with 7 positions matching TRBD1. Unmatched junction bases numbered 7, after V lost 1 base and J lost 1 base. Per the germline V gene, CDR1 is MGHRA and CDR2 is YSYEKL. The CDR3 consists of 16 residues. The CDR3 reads CASSQGEGQTSYEQYF. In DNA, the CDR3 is TGCGCCAGCAGCCAAGGAGAGGGACAGACTTCCTACGAGCAGTACTTC.

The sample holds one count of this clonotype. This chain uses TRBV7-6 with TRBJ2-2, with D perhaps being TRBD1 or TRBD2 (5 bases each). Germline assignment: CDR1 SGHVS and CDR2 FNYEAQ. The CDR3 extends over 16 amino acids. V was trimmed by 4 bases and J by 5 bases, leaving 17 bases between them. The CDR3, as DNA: TGTGCCAGCAGCTCAACCGGGACGGGACCTACCGGGGAGCTGTTTTTT. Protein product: CASSSTGTGPTGELFF.